The 28 T cell receptor beta chains presented below share a single source sample, sequenced in a study of T-cell memory formation after mild COVID-19 (dated by TCRdb to about 2021). Libraries were built with 5' RACE. For sequencing, an Illumina NovaSeq 6000 was employed. TCRdb reanalyzed the raw reads on its own, using fastp at Q25 for trimming and MiXCR for clone calling, and kept in-frame beta chains. For every CDR3 protein sequence, its rows merge into one entry that carries the most common genes and DNA. Present in this sample are under 35,000 distinct CDR3 sequences, 15% to 20% of which were seen just once. Clones ranked in the top ten supply 1.4% of the sample. Sequences were obtained from PBMCs or a T cell subset sorted from them (not recorded which). These receptors originate from an adult who had mild COVID-19 (a few samples of this study predate the infection). The sample titles of this study are shuffled in the database, so cell type and time point are left out.

This clonotype was recorded at least ten times. V usage is TRBV4-2 and J usage is TRBJ1-1; 7 bases match TRBD1. Looked up from germline, CDR1 is LGHNA and CDR2 is YNFKEQ. The CDR3 consists of 14 residues. With V trimmed by 3 bases and J by 3 bases, 4 bases remained unmatched. For the CDR3, the DNA is TGTGCCAGCAGCCAGCTTACAGGGGACACTGAAGCTTTCTTT. This gives the protein CASSQLTGDTEAFF.

This clonotype has a count of ten or more. The chain joins TRBV5-1 to TRBJ1-3, with 9 bases fitting TRBD1. CDR1 and CDR2 from the germline V gene are SGHRS and YFSETQ. The CDR3 length is 18 residues. The V and J ends lost 4 bases and 0 bases, in that order; junction bases with no gene match: 11. The CDR3 sequence: CASSPGQGFPLSGNTIYF. Here the CDR3 DNA reads TGCGCCAGCAGCCCGGGACAGGGTTTCCCTCTCTCTGGAAACACCATATATTTT.

The chain has TRBV7-9 and TRBJ1-3, with D maybe TRBD1 (5 bases). The CDR3 totals 15 residues. Germline V gene sequence: CDR1 SEHNR, CDR2 FQNEAQ (reference sequence). Deletions cut 5 bases from V and 4 bases from J, with 15 bases between. The CDR3 DNA reads as TGTGCCAGCAGCCCTCGGAGACAGTTCGGAAACACCATATATTTT. Translation gives CASSPRRQFGNTIYF.

There are many counts of this clonotype. The CDR3, as DNA: TGTGCCAGCAGTTTAAGGGCGGGCAGAACTGAAGCTTTCTTT. Translation gives CASSLRAGRTEAFF. This chain uses TRBV27 with TRBJ1-1, with D unresolved. The germline CDR1 and CDR2 sequences are MNHEY and SMNVEV (reference sequence). The CDR3 sequence is 14 residues long. V lost 2 bases to trimming and J lost 5 bases, with 12 bases between them.

The V gene is TRBV29-1, the J gene TRBJ2-6, with a tentative D call TRBD2 (6 bases). The V gene's germline CDR1 is SQVTM and CDR2 ANQGSEA. The V end lost 5 bases, the J end lost 3 bases, and 23 bases lay between the germline ends. The CDR3 extends over 18 amino acids. CDR3 in DNA: TGCAGCGTTACTTCCGGGACTCTTCTCAGCGGTGGGGCCAACGTCCTGACTTTC. As protein: CSVTSGTLLSGGANVLTF.

In this sample, this clonotype turned up many times. This sequence joins TRBV2 and TRBJ2-7, with D possibly being TRBD2 (6 bases). The CDR3 totals 13 residues. Germline CDR1 SNHLY, CDR2 FYNNEI. V was pared by 6 bases and J by 0 bases, with 9 bases between. In DNA, the CDR3 is TGTGCCAGCAGGGGGGGTCCCTCCTACGAGCAGTACTTC. Its translation: CASRGGPSYEQYF. Together with reference TRBV2 and TRBJ2-7, the CDR3 gives the full variable domain: EPEVTQTPSHQVTQMGQEVILRCVPISNHLYFYWYRQILGQKVEFLVSFYNNEISEKSEIFDDQFSVERPDGSNFTLKIRSTKLEDSAMYFCASRGGPSYEQYFGPGTRLTVT.

Concerning this clonotype itself: A junction boundary mismatches the germline segment, possibly from a read error. This chain uses TRBV5-6 with TRBJ1-1; tentative D call: TRBD1 (6 bases). This CDR3 is built from 16 residues. The V gene's germline CDR1 is SGHDT and CDR2 YYEEEE. Written as DNA, the CDR3 is TGTGCCACCAGCCTGAGGGGGGCCGCCAGGAACACTGAAGCTTTCTTT. Protein: CATSLRGAARNTEAFF.

The chain carries TRBV7-8 and TRBJ1-2; 7 positions agree with TRBD1. This CDR3 region has 13 residues. From germline, CDR1 is SGHVS and CDR2 FQNEAQ. V gave up 5 bases and J gave up 7 bases; unmatched junction bases: 7. CDR3 DNA sequence: TGTGCCAGCAGCCCAGGGGGGCTTAGTGGCTACACCTTC. Translation gives CASSPGGLSGYTF. The entire variable domain, with the rest obtained from reference TRBV7-8 and TRBJ1-2, is as follows: GAGVSQSPRYKVAKRGQDVALRCDPISGHVSLFWYQQALGQGPEFLTYFQNEAQLDKSGLPSDRFFAERPEGSVSTLKIQRTQQEDSAVYLCASSPGGLSGYTFGSGTRLTVV.

This clonotype was detected ten times or more. This chain uses TRBV2 with TRBJ1-6; perhaps TRBD1 as D (5 bases). Per germline, CDR1 SNHLY and CDR2 FYNNEI. V lost 6 bases and J 4 bases, leaving 10 bases between the germline ends. This CDR3 region has 14 residues. The chain's CDR3 is CASSGDFYNSPLHF. The CDR3 DNA sequence: TGTGCCAGCAGCGGGGACTTTTATAATTCACCCCTCCACTTT.

This clonotype was seen many times. The chain combines TRBV5-1 with TRBJ2-7; D unclear. The germline V gene has CDR1 SGHRS and CDR2 YFSETQ. This CDR3 spans 12 amino acids. Deletions cut 1 base from V and 0 bases from J, with 2 bases between. CDR3 amino acids: CASSLSSYEQYF. The CDR3 DNA follows: TGCGCCAGCAGCTTGAGCTCCTACGAGCAGTACTTC.

This clonotype came up many times. The V call is TRBV7-2, the J call TRBJ1-4, with unresolved D. Germline V gene lookup returns CDR1 SGHTA and CDR2 FQGNSA. V was trimmed by 1 base and J by 12 bases, leaving 12 bases between them. CDR3 length equals 13 residues. This CDR3 is CASSLGHLSELFF. The CDR3 DNA is TGTGCCAGCAGCTTAGGACATCTCAGCGAACTGTTTTTT.

This clonotype was found many times. The V call is TRBV3-1, the J call TRBJ1-6; 7 bases match TRBD1. The junction had 10 bases not matched to a gene; V was cut back by 4 bases and J by 4 bases. This CDR3 is built from 17 residues. Germline CDR1 and CDR2: LGHDT and YNNKEL (reference sequence). CDR3 DNA: TGTGCCAGCAGCCCGACAGGGACGGGAGAGTATAATTCACCCCTCCACTTT. It encodes CASSPTGTGEYNSPLHF.

This clonotype was counted at least ten times. This sequence joins TRBV9 and TRBJ2-1; D gene uncertain. CDR1 SGDLS and CDR2 YYNGEE come from the germline V gene. CDR3 size: 15 residues. V was pared by 2 bases and J by 6 bases, with 15 bases between. CDR3 sequence: CASSVLAGEINEQFF. CDR3 coding DNA: TGTGCCAGCAGCGTGTTAGCTGGGGAAATCAATGAGCAGTTCTTC.

The table lists this clonotype with many counts. The chain couples TRBV24-1 to TRBJ1-2; 7 bases fit TRBD1. V lost 3 bases, J lost 3 bases, and 9 bases stayed unmatched. CDR1 is KGHDR and CDR2 is SFDVKD in the germline V gene. The CDR3 sequence is 16 residues long. CDR3 loop: CATSDHGTASYYGYTF. The DNA for the CDR3 is TGTGCCACCAGTGATCACGGGACAGCCTCCTACTATGGCTACACCTTC.

This clonotype was recorded at least ten times. The CDR3 loop reads CASSLAGQGHEQYF. DNA for the CDR3: TGCGCCAGCAGCCTCGCGGGACAGGGCCACGAGCAGTACTTC. The rearrangement uses TRBV5-1 and TRBJ2-7, with 9 bases lining up with TRBD1. Trimming removed 4 bases from V and 5 bases from J; junction bases left unmatched: 7. Germline V gene data show CDR1 as SGHRS and CDR2 as YFSETQ. The CDR3 is made up of 14 amino acids.

This clonotype was counted ten times or more. The V gene is TRBV7-8, the J gene TRBJ2-7, with D maybe TRBD2 (5 bases). V was shortened by 3 bases and J by 2 bases, with 14 bases between the two germline ends. CDR3 size: 15 residues. Germline-derived CDR1 and CDR2 are SGHVS and FQNEAQ. CDR3 nucleotide sequence: TGTGCCAGCAGCTTTCGGCATGAGGGTACCTACGAGCAGTACTTC. It translates to CASSFRHEGTYEQYF.

This clonotype was observed a single time. This may be a read error, as it is one base from a much larger clone. V gene TRBV24-1 combines with J gene TRBJ1-5; 8 nucleotides align to TRBD1. The CDR3 extends over 15 amino acids. The germline V gene encodes CDR1 KGHDR and CDR2 SFDVKD. J lost 6 bases, V lost 9 bases, and 12 bases had no gene match. Here the CDR3 reads CATYTSRTGRQPQHF. The CDR3 region has the DNA TGTGCCACCTATACTTCTCGGACAGGGCGTCAGCCCCAGCATTTT.

A few counts support this clonotype. This chain connects TRBV3-1 to TRBJ2-7, with D possibly being TRBD1 or TRBD2 (6 bases each). V shed 4 bases and J shed 3 bases, with 13 bases lying between them. Germline CDR1 is LGHDT and CDR2 is YNNKEL (reference sequence). The CDR3 totals 14 residues. The DNA for the CDR3 is TGTGCCAGCAGCCGAGAGGGGGGAGGCTACGAGCAGTACTTC. This codes for CASSREGGGYEQYF.

The V call is TRBV15, the J call TRBJ2-1; TRBD2 aligns across 12 bases. Germline CDR1 is LNHNV and CDR2 is YYDKDF (reference sequence). V lost 5 bases and J lost 1; bases outside the gene matches: 6. CDR3 length: 17 amino acids. This CDR3 reads CATSGGLAGTSYNEQFF. DNA of the CDR3: TGTGCCACCAGCGGAGGACTAGCGGGGACGTCCTACAATGAGCAGTTCTTC.

The chain links TRBV5-1 to TRBJ2-2, with 8 bases aligning to TRBD1. V shed 2 bases and J 0 bases; nucleotides not matched to a gene: 6. Per germline, CDR1 SGHRS and CDR2 YFSETQ. The CDR3 spans 17 residues. The CDR3 DNA sequence: TGCGCCAGCAGCTTTCGGACAGGGAATACGAACACCGGGGAGCTGTTTTTT. Its protein product is CASSFRTGNTNTGELFF.

Ten or more counts support this clonotype. J is TRBJ2-1 and V is TRBV6-9; D is possibly TRBD1 or TRBD2 (5 bases each). Germline-derived CDR1 and CDR2 are MNHGY and SVAAGI. The V gene lost 4 bases and the J gene lost 0 bases, with 10 bases spanning the gap. CDR3 length equals 15 residues. This CDR3 reads CASSLEGSSYNEQFF. In DNA, the CDR3 is TGTGCCAGCAGTTTAGAGGGGAGCTCCTACAATGAGCAGTTCTTC.

This clonotype was recorded many times. CDR3 sequence reads: CASSQATSGINEQFF. The CDR3 DNA reads as TGTGCCAGCAGCCAAGCAACTAGCGGGATCAATGAGCAGTTCTTC. The chain combines TRBV4-2 with TRBJ2-1; 10 bases match TRBD2. J gave up 6 bases and V 1 base, and 3 bases lay outside the gene matches. Germline CDR1 and CDR2: LGHNA and YNFKEQ. The CDR3 totals 15 residues.

This clonotype was seen many times. The J gene is TRBJ1-2, the V gene TRBV12-3 or TRBV12-4; 7 bases align to TRBD1. Trimming took 5 bases from V and 5 from J; bases not matched to a gene: 5. The CDR3 extends over 13 amino acids. This CDR3 reads CASSQTGQYGYTF. As DNA, the CDR3 is TGTGCCAGCAGTCAGACAGGGCAGTATGGCTACACCTTC.

This clonotype was found many times. The chain carries TRBV20-1 and TRBJ2-4; TRBD1 matches 7 bases. The CDR3 totals 13 residues. Trimming took 6 bases from V and 6 from J; bases not matched to a gene: 8. Germline values: CDR1 DFQATT, CDR2 SNEGSKA (reference sequence). CDR3 loop: CSALTGQGNIQYF. The CDR3 DNA sequence: TGCAGTGCCTTGACAGGGCAAGGAAACATTCAGTACTTC.

This clonotype has only a few counts. The chain carries TRBV20-1 and TRBJ1-3; weak D call: TRBD1 (6 bases). This CDR3 region has 16 residues. Trimming pared 3 bases from V and 0 bases from J, leaving 15 bases between. Germline V gives CDR1 DFQATT, CDR2 SNEGSKA (reference sequence). CDR3: CSASGGAGGSGNTIYF. The CDR3 DNA reads TGCAGTGCTAGTGGGGGGGCAGGCGGCTCTGGAAACACCATATATTTT.

This clonotype showed up just a few times. This sequence joins TRBV6-5 and TRBJ2-3, with 9 bases fitting TRBD2. The V segment lost 10 bases and the J segment 3 bases; nucleotides outside the gene matches: 5. The CDR3 sequence is 13 residues long. Looked up from germline, CDR1 is MNHEY and CDR2 is SVGAGI. The CDR3 spells CAIRLAATDTQYF. The CDR3 DNA reads TGTGCCATCAGACTAGCGGCTACAGATACGCAGTATTTT.

This clonotype was recorded at least ten times. The chain has TRBV5-1 and TRBJ1-1; the D is unclear. CDR1 is SGHRS, CDR2 YFSETQ, per germline. The ends were cut back, 1 base at V and 1 base at J, with 11 bases in the middle. The CDR3 has 15 amino acids. The CDR3 here is CASSLMQVGNTEAFF. In DNA, the CDR3 is TGCGCCAGCAGCTTGATGCAGGTGGGGAACACTGAAGCTTTCTTT.

This clonotype was observed many times. This chain uses TRBV5-1 with TRBJ2-7, with TRBD1 matching 9 bases. Looked up from germline, CDR1 is SGHRS and CDR2 is YFSETQ. CDR3 length: 15 residues. After removal of 4 bases from V and 4 bases from J, the junction contained 9 bases not matched to a gene. CDR3 coding DNA: TGCGCCAGCAGCGTTACGGGACAGGGTTTGTACGAGCAGTACTTC. Translating gives CASSVTGQGLYEQYF.